These 10 T cell receptor beta chains came from one sample sequenced in a study of control samples from healthy donors and cancer patients. Clones were sequenced by immunoSEQ multiplex PCR, and TCRdb holds only the in-frame ones, with some missing. The sample includes tens of thousands of clones, 70% to 85% of them seen just once. The source material was PBMCs. The receptors stem from a man in his 70s with lung cancer.

The gene calls are TRBV7-7 and TRBJ2-3; TRBD1 might be the D (6 bases). The CDR3 sequence is 15 residues long. In germline, CDR1 is SSHAT, CDR2 FNYEAQ (reference sequence). The V and J ends lost 3 bases and 2 bases respectively, with 12 bases between them. The chain's CDR3 is CASSLGAGVTDTQYF. CDR3 in DNA: TGTGCCAGCAGCTTGGGGGCAGGGGTCACAGATACGCAGTATTTT. Filled out from reference TRBV7-7 and TRBJ2-3, the complete variable domain reads GAGVSQSPRYKVTKRGQDVTLRCDPISSHATLYWYQQALGQGPEFLTYFNYEAQPDKSGLPSDRFSAERPEGSISTLTIQRTEQRDSAMYRCASSLGAGVTDTQYFGPGTRLTVL.

This sequence joins TRBV25-1 and TRBJ1-6; D unresolved. Germline V gene sequence: CDR1 MGHDK, CDR2 SYGVNS. The CDR3 has 17 amino acids. Trimming took off 1 base at V and 3 bases at J, with 13 bases between the two ends. In nucleotides, the CDR3 is TGTGCCAGCAGTGAATCCGGCAGATCTCTCTATAATTCACCCCTCCACTTT. This translates into CASSESGRSLYNSPLHF.

This chain links TRBV6-4 with TRBJ2-7, with D possibly matching TRBD2 (6 bases). CDR3 size: 14 residues. Trimming pared 3 bases from V and 3 bases from J, leaving 12 bases between. Looked up from germline, CDR1 is MRHNA and CDR2 is SNTAGT. The DNA of the CDR3 is TGTGCCAGCAGTGAGGACGGGACTTGCTACGAGCAGTACTTC. Encoded protein: CASSEDGTCYEQYF.

The chain recombines TRBV27 with TRBJ1-2; TRBD1 matches 8 bases. Germline trimming cut 6 bases from V and 3 bases from J; bases unmatched to any gene: 6. Germline-derived CDR1 and CDR2 are MNHEY and SMNVEV (reference sequence). CDR3 length: 14 amino acids. DNA of the CDR3: TGTGCCAGCAGCCCAGGGGGCGCAGACTATGGCTACACCTTC. Its protein product is CASSPGGADYGYTF.

V gene TRBV29-1 combines with J gene TRBJ2-3; D remains unclear. Germline-derived CDR1 and CDR2 are SQVTM and ANQGSEA. This CDR3 contains 11 residues. V lost 3 bases and J lost 3, with 4 bases in between. Written as DNA, the CDR3 is TGCAGCGTTGACCTTACAGATACGCAGTATTTT. It specifies CSVDLTDTQYF.

This sequence joins TRBV5-1 and TRBJ2-7, with 8 bases matching TRBD2. CDR3 length equals 13 residues. Trimming cost V 4 bases and J 2 bases; bases outside gene matches: 2. Germline V gene sequence: CDR1 SGHRS, CDR2 YFSETQ. This CDR3 reads CASSAGLAYEQYF. Written as DNA, the CDR3 is TGCGCCAGCAGCGCGGGACTAGCCTACGAGCAGTACTTC.

The V and J genes are TRBV5-1 and TRBJ2-3; 7 bases agree with TRBD2. The V gene's germline CDR1 is SGHRS and CDR2 YFSETQ. There are 16 residues in the CDR3. V gave up 0 bases and J gave up 0 bases; unmatched junction bases: 4. DNA for the CDR3: TGCGCCAGCAGCTTGGGACTAGCCCAGAGCACAGATACGCAGTATTTT. Amino acid sequence: CASSLGLAQSTDTQYF.

J is TRBJ1-4 and V is TRBV12-5; D remains unclear. Germline V gives CDR1 LGHNT, CDR2 FRNRAP. Between the trimmed V and J ends, which lost 0 bases and 0 bases, there was a span of 8 bases. The CDR3 covers 16 residues. For the CDR3, the DNA is TGTGCTAGTGGTTTGGTATTTGGTGCAACTAATGAAAAACTGTTTTTT. Translating gives CASGLVFGATNEKLFF.

In its sample, this clone was seen once. J is TRBJ2-3 and V is TRBV5-1; D uncertain. Germline V gene data show CDR1 as SGHRS and CDR2 as YFSETQ. This CDR3 region has 15 residues. V shed 5 bases and J shed 2 bases, with 15 bases lying between them. The CDR3 DNA reads as TGCGCCAGCAGACTTGCTCCCATCGACACAGATACGCAGTATTTT. It specifies CASRLAPIDTDTQYF.

In the case of this clone: The same CDR3 also results from other DNA sequences found in this sample. The chain recombines TRBV12-3 or TRBV12-4 with TRBJ2-3; D call uncertain. This CDR3 has 13 residues. The ends were cut back, 3 bases at V and 2 bases at J, with 6 bases in the middle. The CDR3 reads CASSFLSTDTQYF. CDR3 sequence (DNA): TGTGCCAGCAGTTTCCTCTCCACAGATACGCAGTATTTT.